These 27 T cell receptor beta chains were sequenced from one sample in a study of T cells in Graves' hyperthyroidism and ophthalmopathy. It was RNA transcripts that yielded the amplified TCR beta CDR3 regions. HTBI primers were the set used in a first-round RT-PCR of the TCR CDR3. Each CDR3 protein gets one entry after TCRdb re-called the multiplex PCR reads with MiXCR. Here the sample spans hundreds of thousands of distinct CDR3 sequences, about 15% being singletons. The sample was blood. These receptors came from a woman between 18 and 30 years old with Graves' hyperthyroidism.

This clonotype was seen many times. The chain is built from TRBV18 and TRBJ2-7; the match to TRBD1 covers 10 bases. Germline-derived CDR1 and CDR2 are KGHSH and LQKENI. The CDR3 runs 15 residues. V shed 2 bases, J shed 2 bases, and the junction held 3 bases outside the gene matches. The CDR3 DNA is TGTGCCAGCTCACCAGAGGGACAGGGGCCCTACGAGCAGTACTTC. Translation: CASSPEGQGPYEQYF.

The chain joins TRBV20-1 to TRBJ2-7; D unclear. Trimming shortened V by 5 bases and J by 3 bases, and 20 bases separated the two germline ends. Germline V gene sequence: CDR1 DFQATT, CDR2 SNEGSKA (reference sequence). The CDR3 loop spans 15 amino acids. CDR3 bases: TGCAGTGCTCCAGATCCGGGCGGCTTACTCTACGAGCAGTACTTC. Amino acid sequence: CSAPDPGGLLYEQYF.

This clonotype showed up just a few times. J is TRBJ2-2 and V is TRBV27; D ambiguous. The CDR3 is made up of 13 amino acids. CDR1 and CDR2 (germline): MNHEY, SMNVEV (reference sequence). Trimming took off 2 bases at V and 5 bases at J, with 6 bases between the two ends. Here the CDR3 DNA reads TGTGCCAGCAGTTTAGAGTGGACCGGGGAGCTGTTTTTT. This sequence encodes CASSLEWTGELFF.

This clonotype turned up a few times. V gene TRBV12-3 or TRBV12-4 combines with J gene TRBJ1-6; D is unclear. The CDR3 has 13 amino acids. V was trimmed by 8 bases and J by 5 bases, leaving 10 bases between them. The CDR3 DNA reads TGTGCCAGCTCGAAGGGCAATAATTCACCCCTCCACTTT. It translates to CASSKGNNSPLHF.

This clonotype was detected a few times. This chain joins TRBV10-3 and TRBJ2-3, with D tentatively TRBD2 (6 bases). V was trimmed by 0 bases and J by 2 bases, leaving 15 bases between them. Germline assignment: CDR1 ENHRY and CDR2 SYGVKD. The CDR3 loop spans 17 amino acids. The CDR3 nucleotides read TGTGCCATCAGTGAGTCGGCGGGGCTCCTTCCCACAGATACGCAGTATTTT. Protein: CAISESAGLLPTDTQYF.

This clonotype was counted many times. V gene TRBV11-1 combines with J gene TRBJ2-1, with 8 positions matching TRBD2. The V segment lost 4 bases and the J segment 9 bases; nucleotides outside the gene matches: 11. Germline loops: CDR1 SGHAT, CDR2 FQDESV (reference sequence). The CDR3 contains 15 residues. The CDR3 loop reads CASSSEWSGSTEQFF. The CDR3 region has the DNA TGTGCCAGCAGCTCAGAGTGGAGCGGGAGTACTGAGCAGTTCTTC.

This clonotype was detected ten times or more. The chain couples TRBV28 to TRBJ2-3; TRBD2 matches at 12 bases. CDR1 is MDHEN, CDR2 SYDVKM, per germline. Trimming removed 4 bases from V and 4 bases from J; junction bases left unmatched: 9. The length of the CDR3 is 17 residues. The CDR3 coding sequence is TGTGCCAGCAGTTCGTGGACTAGCGGGGTCCGGGCAGATACGCAGTATTTT. This gives the protein CASSSWTSGVRADTQYF.

This clonotype was counted many times. The gene calls are TRBV2 and TRBJ1-1; no clear D gene. From germline, CDR1 is SNHLY and CDR2 FYNNEI. Trimming stripped 3 bases from V and 5 bases from J, with 10 bases between. The CDR3 extends over 13 amino acids. CDR3 in amino acids: CASSDWERTEAFF. Written as DNA, the CDR3 is TGTGCCAGCAGTGATTGGGAGAGGACTGAAGCTTTCTTT.

This clonotype was counted at least ten times. The rearrangement joins TRBV18 to TRBJ2-3; D remains unclear. Trimming removed 5 bases from V and 0 bases from J, with 12 bases in between. CDR3 size: 15 residues. The V gene's germline CDR1 is KGHSH and CDR2 LQKENI. The CDR3 sequence: CASSYTPSSTDTQYF. CDR3 nucleotides: TGTGCCAGCTCATACACCCCCTCTAGCACAGATACGCAGTATTTT. Complete variable domain (other parts from reference TRBV18 and TRBJ2-3): NAGVMQNPRHLVRRRGQEARLRCSPMKGHSHVYWYRQLPEEGLKFMVYLQKENIIDESGMPKERFSAEFPKEGPSILRIQQVVRGDSAAYFCASSYTPSSTDTQYFGPGTRLTVL.

This clonotype has just a few counts. The rearrangement uses TRBV13 and TRBJ2-2, with 7 bases lining up with TRBD2. Germline V gives CDR1 PRHDT, CDR2 FYEKMQ (reference sequence). The V segment lost 4 bases and the J segment 1 base; nucleotides outside the gene matches: 3. This CDR3 spans 15 amino acids. Written as DNA, the CDR3 is TGTGCCAGCAGCTCCGGGACTATGAACACCGGGGAGCTGTTTTTT. This translates into CASSSGTMNTGELFF.

This clonotype came up many times. The CDR3 coding sequence is TGTGCCAGCACCTTGGGGTTGGTAGCAGGGGAAAACACCGGGGAGCTGTTTTTT. Amino acids: CASTLGLVAGENTGELFF. The V gene is TRBV28, the J gene TRBJ2-2, with TRBD1 as a possible D gene (6 bases). Trimming stripped 7 bases from V and 2 bases from J, with 23 bases between. The CDR3 loop spans 18 amino acids. Germline V lookup: CDR1 MDHEN, CDR2 SYDVKM.

This clonotype has ten or more counts. The chain carries TRBV11-2 and TRBJ2-7; maybe TRBD1 (6 bases). Trimming pared 0 bases from V and 7 bases from J, leaving 13 bases between. In germline, CDR1 is SGHAT, CDR2 FQNNGV. This CDR3 spans 14 amino acids. This CDR3 reads CASSLDRDTPEQYF. CDR3 DNA: TGTGCCAGCAGCTTAGATCGGGACACTCCAGAGCAGTACTTC. Together with reference TRBV11-2 and TRBJ2-7, the CDR3 gives the full variable domain: EAGVAQSPRYKIIEKRQSVAFWCNPISGHATLYWYQQILGQGPKLLIQFQNNGVVDDSQLPKDRFSAERLKGVDSTLKIQPAKLEDSAVYLCASSLDRDTPEQYFGPGTRLTVT.

In its sample, this clonotype was seen a few times. The chain combines TRBV7-9 with TRBJ2-2, with D hard to call. The CDR3 is 14 residues long. Between the trimmed V and J ends, which lost 5 bases and 2 bases, there was a span of 9 bases. Germline CDR1 is SEHNR and CDR2 is FQNEAQ (reference sequence). The CDR3 nucleotides are TGTGCCAGCAGCAGGGATTTTAACACCGGGGAGCTGTTTTTT. This encodes CASSRDFNTGELFF. The full variable domain, in which reference TRBV7-9 and TRBJ2-2 provide the parts outside the CDR3, is DTGVSQNPRHKITKRGQNVTFRCDPISEHNRLYWYRQTLGQGPEFLTYFQNEAQLEKSRLLSDRFSAERPKGSFSTLEIQRTEQGDSAMYLCASSRDFNTGELFFGEGSRLTVL.

This clonotype was seen more than once but under ten times. The chain is built from TRBV27 and TRBJ2-5; weak D call: TRBD2 (5 bases). The CDR3 has 14 amino acids. V was trimmed by 2 bases and J by 5 bases, leaving 12 bases between them. Germline V CDR1 and CDR2: MNHEY, SMNVEV (reference sequence). The CDR3 loop is CASSLSVGGETQYF. DNA of the CDR3: TGTGCCAGCAGTTTAAGTGTCGGCGGGGAGACCCAGTACTTC.

Only one count was recorded for this clonotype. In DNA form, the CDR3 reads TGTGCCAGCAGTTTTACGACAGGCGGCGCCTACGAGCAGTACTTC. Protein: CASSFTTGGAYEQYF. The chain links TRBV11-2 to TRBJ2-7; D is possibly TRBD1 (6 bases). Germline-derived CDR1 and CDR2 are SGHAT and FQNNGV. Trimming removed 6 bases from V and 2 bases from J, with 17 bases in between. The CDR3 totals 15 residues.

The sample holds a few counts of this clonotype. This chain connects TRBV6-2 or TRBV6-3 to TRBJ2-1, with 9 bases identical to TRBD2. This CDR3 comprises 16 residues. With 2 bases clipped from V and 8 bases from J, the junction kept 10 bases outside the gene matches. CDR1 is MNHEY, CDR2 SVGEGT, per germline. CDR3 bases: TGTGCCAGCAGTTACCGCTTGGCGGGAGGGAAGGATGAGCAGTTCTTC. Its translation: CASSYRLAGGKDEQFF.

The chain recombines TRBV12-3 or TRBV12-4 with TRBJ2-2; TRBD2 matches 12 bases. V shed 4 bases, J shed 0 bases, and the junction held 6 bases outside the gene matches. There are 18 residues in the CDR3. CDR3 nucleotides: TGTGCCAGCAGTTCCGGGACTAGCGGGCTTTCGAACACCGGGGAGCTGTTTTTT. Its translation is CASSSGTSGLSNTGELFF.

This clonotype appeared many times. The chain carries TRBV7-9 and TRBJ2-1, with 9 nucleotides matching TRBD1. V dropped 5 bases and J dropped 0; count of bases not matched to a gene: 5. Germline-derived CDR1 and CDR2 are SEHNR and FQNEAQ (reference sequence). This CDR3 contains 16 residues. In DNA, the CDR3 is TGTGCCAGCAGCCCCCCGGGACAGGGCTCCTACAATGAGCAGTTCTTC. This encodes CASSPPGQGSYNEQFF.

The table lists this clonotype with a few counts. The chain recombines TRBV28 with TRBJ1-2; D is unresolved. The CDR3 is 13 residues long. From germline, CDR1 is MDHEN and CDR2 SYDVKM. V lost 6 bases and J 1 base, leaving 9 bases between the germline ends. CDR3 coding DNA: TGTGCCAGCAGCCGGACTATTAACTATGGCTACACCTTC. It is translated as CASSRTINYGYTF.

This clonotype has a count of ten or more. This sequence joins TRBV9 and TRBJ1-5; the D is unclear. V lost 0 bases to trimming and J lost 12 bases, with 13 bases between them. CDR1 is SGDLS and CDR2 is YYNGEE in the germline V gene. This CDR3 region has 13 residues. The CDR3 spells CASSVGVGRRQHF. For the CDR3, the DNA is TGTGCCAGCAGCGTAGGTGTCGGCAGACGCCAGCATTTT.

The chain joins TRBV29-1 to TRBJ2-7, with unresolved D. CDR1 and CDR2 from the germline V gene are SQVTM and ANQGSEA. This CDR3 contains 12 residues. V was pared by 0 bases and J by 4 bases, with 7 bases between. CDR3 region: CSVEDRTYEQYF. CDR3 nucleotides: TGCAGCGTTGAAGATCGCACTTACGAGCAGTACTTC.

In this sample, this clonotype turned up many times. The V and J genes are TRBV20-1 and TRBJ2-7, with 10 bases lining up with TRBD1. This CDR3 is 16 amino acids long. J lost 1 base, V lost 3 bases, and 9 bases had no gene match. Germline values: CDR1 DFQATT, CDR2 SNEGSKA (reference sequence). The CDR3: CSASTPLGQGSYEQYF. CDR3 coding DNA: TGCAGTGCTAGTACCCCTTTGGGACAGGGGTCCTACGAGCAGTACTTC.

This clonotype was counted a single time. This sequence may be a read error, since a much larger clone differs from it by one base. V gene TRBV7-3 combines with J gene TRBJ2-7; 7 bases fit TRBD1. TRBJ2-1 matches the DNA end more closely, so the J call is doubtful. The germline gives CDR1 SGHTA, CDR2 FQGTGA. This CDR3 is built from 17 residues. This chain's CDR3 is CASSPLLDRRNSYEQFF. As DNA, the CDR3 is TGTGCCAGCAGCCCACTTTTGGACAGGCGGAACTCCTACGAGCAGTTCTTC.

This clonotype was recorded at least ten times. This chain links TRBV2 with TRBJ2-1, with a weak D call TRBD2 (7 bases). Between the trimmed V and J ends, which lost 6 bases and 7 bases, there was a span of 13 bases. This CDR3 contains 13 residues. Germline V lookup: CDR1 SNHLY, CDR2 FYNNEI. The CDR3 bases are TGTGCCAGCAGAGACAGGCGGGAGAATGAGCAGTTCTTC. Encoded protein: CASRDRRENEQFF.

The chain links TRBV6-1 to TRBJ2-7; TRBD1 or TRBD2 may be the D gene (5 bases each). Looked up from germline, CDR1 is MNHNS and CDR2 is SASEGT. CDR3 length equals 16 residues. Trimming took off 1 base at V and 6 bases at J, with 19 bases between the two ends. The CDR3 sequence is CASSEGSRGDMLEQYF. Here the CDR3 DNA reads TGTGCCAGCAGTGAAGGGAGCCGAGGGGATATGCTCGAGCAGTACTTC.

This clonotype was recorded many times. The chain combines TRBV7-3 with TRBJ2-1; TRBD2 matches 7 bases. The CDR3 has 15 amino acids. Germline V lookup: CDR1 SGHTA, CDR2 FQGTGA. V was pared by 2 bases and J by 5 bases, with 6 bases of the junction left unmatched. The CDR3 here is CASSLSGGGNNEQFF. The CDR3 region has the DNA TGTGCCAGCAGCTTATCTGGCGGGGGTAACAATGAGCAGTTCTTC.

This clonotype was detected a few times. The rearrangement joins TRBV24-1 to TRBJ2-1; 10 bases are shared with TRBD2. V lost 5 bases, J lost 5 bases, and 5 bases stayed unmatched. This CDR3 region has 15 residues. Germline V gives CDR1 KGHDR, CDR2 SFDVKD. CDR3 sequence: CATSARTSGDNEQFF. For the CDR3, the DNA is TGTGCCACCAGTGCCAGGACTAGCGGAGACAATGAGCAGTTCTTC.